This T cell receptor beta chain is from a study of glioma-infiltrating T cells after dendritic cell vaccination. Clones were read by immunoSEQ multiplex PCR, and TCRdb kept only the in-frame ones, dropping some. The table records around 89,000 clones, more than 75% of them present only once. V lost 2 bases to trimming and J lost 0 bases, with 13 bases between them. This CDR3 is 17 amino acids long. Germline lookup yields CDR1 SNHLY and CDR2 FYNNEI. The receptor was derived from a human donor with glioblastoma. Specimen: blood, collected before dendritic cell vaccination. The chain couples TRBV2 to TRBJ2-2, with a tentative D call TRBD2 (6 bases). For the CDR3, the DNA is TGTGCCAGCAGTGAATCCCAGGGAGGACCGAACACCGGGGAGCTGTTTTTT. It encodes CASSESQGGPNTGELFF. The complete variable domain, with remaining parts taken from reference TRBV2 and TRBJ2-2, reads EPEVTQTPSHQVTQMGQEVILRCVPISNHLYFYWYRQILGQKVEFLVSFYNNEISEKSEIFDDQFSVERPDGSNFTLKIRSTKLEDSAMYFCASSESQGGPNTGELFFGEGSRLTVL.